This passage covers 17 T cell receptor beta chains from one sample sequenced in a study of T cells in Graves' hyperthyroidism and ophthalmopathy. RNA transcripts yielded amplified TCR beta CDR3 regions. A first-round RT-PCR of the TCR CDR3 used the HTBI primer set. TCRdb passed the multiplex PCR reads through MiXCR, listing each CDR3 protein once. In the table there are roughly 560,000 distinct CDR3 sequences, 14% to 15% of which are singletons. The sequenced sample was blood. These receptors all stem from a woman between 35 and 50 years old with Graves' ophthalmopathy.

This clonotype was counted at least ten times. The rearrangement uses TRBV3-1 and TRBJ1-1; perhaps TRBD1 as D (5 bases). V gave up 3 bases and J gave up 6 bases, with 14 bases separating them. The CDR3 extends over 14 amino acids. Germline loops: CDR1 LGHDT, CDR2 YNNKEL (reference sequence). The CDR3 DNA reads as TGTGCCAGCAGCCAGGCCAGGGCGAGCTCTGAAGCTTTCTTT. Translating it yields CASSQARASSEAFF. Variable domain in full (rest from reference TRBV3-1 and TRBJ1-1): DTAVSQTPKYLVTQMGNDKSIKCEQNLGHDTMYWYKQDSKKFLKIMFSYNNKELIINETVPNRFSPKSPDKAHLNLHINSLELGDSAVYFCASSQARASSEAFFGQGTRLTVV.

This clonotype turned up a few times. The CDR3 DNA reads TGCGCCAGCAGCTGGGGGGGGTCCGCGAACACCGGGGAGCTGTTTTTT. Translation gives CASSWGGSANTGELFF. The V gene is TRBV5-1, the J gene TRBJ2-2, with TRBD2 matching 7 bases. There are 16 residues in the CDR3. Per the germline V gene, CDR1 is SGHRS and CDR2 is YFSETQ. The junction had 5 bases not matched to a gene; V was cut back by 3 bases and J by 0 bases.

This clonotype was seen ten or more times. This chain connects TRBV12-3 or TRBV12-4 to TRBJ1-5, with D possibly matching TRBD1 (5 bases). There are 16 residues in the CDR3. Trimming left V 3 bases short and J 1 base short, with 13 bases between. This CDR3 is CASSFPSGGSNQPQHF. The CDR3 region has the DNA TGTGCCAGCAGTTTCCCCTCTGGGGGGAGCAATCAGCCCCAGCATTTT.

Comment on this clonotype: This CDR3 is missing its conserved last phenylalanine or tryptophan, likely due to a read error. This chain uses TRBV5-1 with TRBJ2-7, with D tentatively TRBD2 (5 bases). CDR1 and CDR2 from the germline V gene are SGHRS and YFSETQ. This CDR3 is built from 14 residues. The V end was cut by 0 bases, the J end by 7 bases, with 14 bases between. CDR3 nucleotides: TGCGCCAGCAGCTTGGATAGAGAATCGGGGGAGCAGTACTCC. Protein product: CASSLDRESGEQYS.

This clonotype was counted many times. The chain uses TRBV7-2 and TRBJ2-5, with 8 bases that match TRBD2. Germline loops: CDR1 SGHTA, CDR2 FQGNSA. CDR3 length: 18 residues. After removal of 0 bases from V and 2 bases from J, the junction contained 11 bases not matched to a gene. The CDR3 region is CASSLAHLSGSRQETQYF. CDR3 DNA: TGTGCCAGCAGCTTAGCTCACCTGAGCGGGAGCCGTCAAGAGACCCAGTACTTC. Full variable domain (rest looked up from reference TRBV7-2 and TRBJ2-5): GAGVSQSPSNKVTEKGKDVELRCDPISGHTALYWYRQSLGQGLEFLIYFQGNSAPDKSGLPSDRFSAERTGGSVSTLTIQRTQQEDSAVYLCASSLAHLSGSRQETQYFGPGTRLLVL.

This chain connects TRBV7-9 to TRBJ2-5; TRBD1 is a possible D gene (5 bases). The CDR3 is made up of 14 amino acids. Trimming removed 2 bases at V and 5 bases at J, with 12 bases between. CDR1 is SEHNR, CDR2 FQNEAQ, per germline (reference sequence). CDR3 in amino acids: CASSLNQGWETQYF. The CDR3 region has the DNA TGTGCCAGCAGCTTAAATCAGGGATGGGAGACCCAGTACTTC.

This clonotype showed up many times. The chain couples TRBV12-3 or TRBV12-4 to TRBJ1-5; 7 nucleotides agree with TRBD1. The CDR3 is 16 amino acids. Unmatched junction bases numbered 13, after V lost 4 bases and J lost 7 bases. The CDR3 is CASSYTGAAAQQPQHF. DNA for the CDR3: TGTGCCAGCAGTTACACAGGGGCCGCAGCTCAGCAGCCCCAGCATTTT.

This clonotype was detected many times. The rearrangement links TRBV7-2 to TRBJ1-3; D remains unclear. This CDR3 contains 15 residues. The V gene's germline CDR1 is SGHTA and CDR2 FQGNSA. The ends were cut back, 0 bases at V and 4 bases at J, with 10 bases in the middle. DNA for the CDR3: TGTGCCAGCAGCTTAGCGCTTTTCGGGGGAAACACCATATATTTT. It encodes CASSLALFGGNTIYF.

This clonotype showed up many times. CDR3 sequence reads: CASATSPYEQYF. In nucleotides, the CDR3 is TGTGCCAGCGCGACTAGTCCCTACGAGCAGTACTTC. The chain combines TRBV5-8 with TRBJ2-7; D might be TRBD2 (6 bases). Germline assignment: CDR1 SGHTS and CDR2 YDEGEE. Trimming removed 7 bases from V and 2 bases from J, with 10 bases in between. This CDR3 has 12 residues.

This clonotype came up many times. This chain links TRBV2 with TRBJ2-7, with D perhaps matching TRBD2 (5 bases). Germline V CDR1 and CDR2: SNHLY, FYNNEI. Trimming removed 2 bases from V and 2 bases from J, with 16 bases in between. This CDR3 contains 16 residues. The CDR3 nucleotides are TGTGCCAGCAGTGAACCATCACTAGGCTACACCTACGAGCAGTACTTC. This codes for CASSEPSLGYTYEQYF. Full variable domain (outside the CDR3, taken from reference TRBV2 and TRBJ2-7): EPEVTQTPSHQVTQMGQEVILRCVPISNHLYFYWYRQILGQKVEFLVSFYNNEISEKSEIFDDQFSVERPDGSNFTLKIRSTKLEDSAMYFCASSEPSLGYTYEQYFGPGTRLTVT.

This clonotype was found many times. The chain is built from TRBV28 and TRBJ1-2, with 7 bases matching TRBD1. V was pared by 6 bases and J by 5 bases, with 15 bases of the junction left unmatched. CDR3 length: 16 amino acids. Germline-derived CDR1 and CDR2 are MDHEN and SYDVKM. The CDR3: CASSTQAFSRGYGYTF. The CDR3 DNA follows: TGTGCCAGCAGCACCCAGGCTTTCTCCAGGGGGTATGGCTACACCTTC.

This clonotype was observed at least ten times. The rearrangement links TRBV7-2 to TRBJ1-1; TRBD1 matches at 9 bases. From germline, CDR1 is SGHTA and CDR2 FQGNSA. With 4 bases clipped from V and 4 bases from J, the junction kept 7 bases outside the gene matches. The CDR3 loop spans 15 amino acids. The CDR3, as DNA: TGTGCCAGCAGCTCGCCCTCGACAGGGGGCACTGAAGCTTTCTTT. This translates into CASSSPSTGGTEAFF.

The gene calls are TRBV2 and TRBJ2-5; TRBD2 might be the D (5 bases). This CDR3 is 12 amino acids long. CDR1 is SNHLY, CDR2 FYNNEI, per germline. Deletions cut 8 bases from V and 2 bases from J, with 9 bases between. The CDR3 loop is CASRGDQETQYF. The CDR3 coding sequence is TGTGCCAGCCGGGGAGATCAAGAGACCCAGTACTTC.

J is TRBJ1-2 and V is TRBV6-1; unclear D gene. The V gene's germline CDR1 is MNHNS and CDR2 SASEGT. The CDR3 contains 16 residues. V lost 5 bases to trimming and J lost 4 bases, with 20 bases between them. CDR3 amino acids: CASSQWDVDAAYGYTF. The CDR3 region has the DNA TGTGCCAGCAGTCAGTGGGATGTGGACGCGGCCTATGGCTACACCTTC.

The rearrangement links TRBV27 to TRBJ1-1; maybe TRBD1 (6 bases). Between the trimmed V and J ends, which lost 3 bases and 0 bases, there was a span of 11 bases. This CDR3 is built from 15 residues. The germline V gene encodes CDR1 MNHEY and CDR2 SMNVEV (reference sequence). This chain's CDR3 is CASSFRGFMNTEAFF. The DNA of the CDR3 is TGTGCCAGCAGTTTCAGGGGATTCATGAACACTGAAGCTTTCTTT.

This clonotype showed up just a few times. This chain uses TRBV7-8 with TRBJ2-3, with 9 positions matching TRBD2. V gave up 5 bases and J gave up 3 bases; unmatched junction bases: 9. The germline gives CDR1 SGHVS, CDR2 FQNEAQ. The CDR3 is 16 amino acids. The CDR3 is CASSPQTSGFTDTQYF. As DNA, the CDR3 is TGTGCCAGCAGCCCTCAGACTAGCGGCTTTACAGATACGCAGTATTTT.

CDR3 sequence (DNA): TGTGCCAGCAGCTGGACAGGGATAAAGACTGAAGCTTTCTTT. Translation gives CASSWTGIKTEAFF. The rearrangement uses TRBV6-1 and TRBJ1-1, with 8 bases aligning to TRBD1. The germline V gene encodes CDR1 MNHNS and CDR2 SASEGT. This CDR3 spans 14 amino acids. With 6 bases clipped from V and 5 bases from J, the junction kept 8 bases outside the gene matches.